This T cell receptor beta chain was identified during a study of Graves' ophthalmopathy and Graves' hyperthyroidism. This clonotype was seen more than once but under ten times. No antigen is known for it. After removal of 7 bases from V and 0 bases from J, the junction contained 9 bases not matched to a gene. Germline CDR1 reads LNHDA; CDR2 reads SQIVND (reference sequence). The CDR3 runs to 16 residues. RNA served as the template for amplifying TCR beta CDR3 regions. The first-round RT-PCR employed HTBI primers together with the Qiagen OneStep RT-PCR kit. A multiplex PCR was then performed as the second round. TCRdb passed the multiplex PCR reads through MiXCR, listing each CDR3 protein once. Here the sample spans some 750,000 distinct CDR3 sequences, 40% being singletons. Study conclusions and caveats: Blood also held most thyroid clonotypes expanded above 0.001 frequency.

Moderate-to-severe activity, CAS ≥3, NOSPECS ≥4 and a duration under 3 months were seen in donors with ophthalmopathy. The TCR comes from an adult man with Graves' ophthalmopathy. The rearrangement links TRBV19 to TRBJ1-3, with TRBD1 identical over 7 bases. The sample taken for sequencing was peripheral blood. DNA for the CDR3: TGTGCCAGTACCAAGAGGGACAGAATCTCTGGAAACACCATATATTTT. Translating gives CASTKRDRISGNTIYF.